This T cell receptor (beta chain) emerged from a study of identifying expanded T cells in peripheral blood. Germline lookup yields CDR1 SGHVS and CDR2 FQNEAQ. V lost 1 base and J lost 2; bases outside the gene matches: 9. The CDR3 spans 18 residues. This clone was detected only once. The protocol was immunoSEQ multiplex PCR, while the TCRdb copy is restricted to in-frame clones and leaves out a portion. In the table there are about 74,000 clones, 80% to 90% of which are singletons. This chain connects TRBV7-8 to TRBJ2-3, with 10 bases that match TRBD1. The origin of this receptor is a person aged 18-70 years in good health. Sample: blood. The CDR3 region has the DNA TGTGCCAGCAGCTTAGGGAGGTGGACAGGGGGATCCACAGATACGCAGTATTTT. Translating it yields CASSLGRWTGGSTDTQYF.